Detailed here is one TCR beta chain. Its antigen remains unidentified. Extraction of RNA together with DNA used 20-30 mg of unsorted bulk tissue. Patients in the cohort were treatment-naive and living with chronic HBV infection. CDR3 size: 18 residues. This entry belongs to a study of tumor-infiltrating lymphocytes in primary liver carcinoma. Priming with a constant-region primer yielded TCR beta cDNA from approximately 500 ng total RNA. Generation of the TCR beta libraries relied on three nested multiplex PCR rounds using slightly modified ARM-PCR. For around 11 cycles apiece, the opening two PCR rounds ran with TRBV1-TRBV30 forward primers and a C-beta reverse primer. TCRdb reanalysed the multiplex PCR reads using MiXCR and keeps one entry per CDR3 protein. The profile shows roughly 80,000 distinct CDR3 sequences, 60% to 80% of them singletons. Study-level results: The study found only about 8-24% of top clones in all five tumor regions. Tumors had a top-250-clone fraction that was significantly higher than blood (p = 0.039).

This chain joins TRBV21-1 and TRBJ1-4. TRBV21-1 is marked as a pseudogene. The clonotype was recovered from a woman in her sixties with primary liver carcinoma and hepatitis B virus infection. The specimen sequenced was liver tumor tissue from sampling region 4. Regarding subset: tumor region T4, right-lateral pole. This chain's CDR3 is CASSKGSPSDRRHKKLFF. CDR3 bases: TGTGCCAGCAGCAAAGGCTCACCTAGCGACCGACGCCACAAAAAACTGTTTTTT.